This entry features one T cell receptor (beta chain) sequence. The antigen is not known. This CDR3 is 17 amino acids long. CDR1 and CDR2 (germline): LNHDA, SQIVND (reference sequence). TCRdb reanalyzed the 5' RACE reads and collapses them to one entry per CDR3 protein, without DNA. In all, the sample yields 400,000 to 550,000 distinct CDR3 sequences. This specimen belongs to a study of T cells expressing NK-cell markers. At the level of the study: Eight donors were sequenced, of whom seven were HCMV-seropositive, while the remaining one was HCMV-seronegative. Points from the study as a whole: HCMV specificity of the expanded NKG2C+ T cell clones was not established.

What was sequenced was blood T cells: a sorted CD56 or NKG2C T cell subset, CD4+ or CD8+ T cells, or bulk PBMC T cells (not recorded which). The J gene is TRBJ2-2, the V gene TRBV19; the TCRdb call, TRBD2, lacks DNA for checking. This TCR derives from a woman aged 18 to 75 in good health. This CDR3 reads CATGRTGALPRTGELFF.